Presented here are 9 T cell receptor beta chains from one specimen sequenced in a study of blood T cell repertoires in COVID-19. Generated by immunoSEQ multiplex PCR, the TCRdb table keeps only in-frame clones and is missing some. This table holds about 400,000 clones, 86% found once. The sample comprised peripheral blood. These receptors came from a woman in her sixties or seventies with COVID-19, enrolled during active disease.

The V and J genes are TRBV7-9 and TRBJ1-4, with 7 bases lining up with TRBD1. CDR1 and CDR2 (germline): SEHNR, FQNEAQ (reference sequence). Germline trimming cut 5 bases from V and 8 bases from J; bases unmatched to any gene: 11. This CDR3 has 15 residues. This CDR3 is CASSTPTGRREKLFF. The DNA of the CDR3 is TGTGCCAGCAGCACACCGACAGGGAGGCGGGAAAAACTGTTTTTT.

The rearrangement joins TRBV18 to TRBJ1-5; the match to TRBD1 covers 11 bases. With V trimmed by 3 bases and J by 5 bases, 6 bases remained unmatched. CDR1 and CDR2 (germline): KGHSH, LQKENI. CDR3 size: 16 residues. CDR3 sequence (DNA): TGTGCCAGCTCACCGGGGACAGGGGGAATTGATCAGCCCCAGCATTTT. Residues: CASSPGTGGIDQPQHF.

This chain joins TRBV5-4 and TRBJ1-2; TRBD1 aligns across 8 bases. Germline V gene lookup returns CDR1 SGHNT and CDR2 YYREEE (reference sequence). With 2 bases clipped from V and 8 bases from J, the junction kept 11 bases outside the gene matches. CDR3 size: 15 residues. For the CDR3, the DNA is TGTGCCAGCAGCTTTGGGGACAGGCCCTCTTGGGGCTACACCTTC. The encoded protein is CASSFGDRPSWGYTF. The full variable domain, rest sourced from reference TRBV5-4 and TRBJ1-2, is ETGVTQSPTHLIKTRGQQVTLRCSSQSGHNTVSWYQQALGQGPQFIFQYYREEENGRGNFPPRFSGLQFPNYSSELNVNALELDDSALYLCASSFGDRPSWGYTFGSGTRLTVV.

CDR3 DNA: TGTGCCAGCTCACCACCAGCCAGGGTCTCTGGGGCCAACGTCCTGACTTTC. Residues: CASSPPARVSGANVLTF. The rearrangement joins TRBV18 to TRBJ2-6; weak D call: TRBD1 (5 bases). This CDR3 contains 17 residues. CDR1 and CDR2 (germline): KGHSH, LQKENI. Trimming took 0 bases from V and 0 from J, leaving 9 bases between them.

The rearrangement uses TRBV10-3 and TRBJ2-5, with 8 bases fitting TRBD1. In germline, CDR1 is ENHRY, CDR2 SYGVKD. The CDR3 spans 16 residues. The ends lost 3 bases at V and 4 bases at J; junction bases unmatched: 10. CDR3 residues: CAISDPGTGRSETQYF. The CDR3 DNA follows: TGTGCCATCAGTGACCCCGGGACAGGTCGTTCAGAGACCCAGTACTTC.

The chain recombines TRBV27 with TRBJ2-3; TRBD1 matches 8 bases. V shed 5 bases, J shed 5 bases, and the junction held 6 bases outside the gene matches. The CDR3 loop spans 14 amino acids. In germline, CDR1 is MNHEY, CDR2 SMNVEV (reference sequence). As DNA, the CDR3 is TGTGCCAGCAGTATGGACAGGGTGGGAGATACGCAGTATTTT. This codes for CASSMDRVGDTQYF.

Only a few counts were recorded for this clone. The CDR3 DNA sequence: TGTGCCAGTAGTATGGACCGAGGGAACATTCAGTACTTC. Translating gives CASSMDRGNIQYF. The V gene is TRBV19, the J gene TRBJ2-4; a possible D gene is TRBD2 (5 bases). CDR1 is LNHDA, CDR2 SQIVND, per germline (reference sequence). V lost 3 bases and J lost 7, with 10 bases in between. The CDR3 has 13 residues.

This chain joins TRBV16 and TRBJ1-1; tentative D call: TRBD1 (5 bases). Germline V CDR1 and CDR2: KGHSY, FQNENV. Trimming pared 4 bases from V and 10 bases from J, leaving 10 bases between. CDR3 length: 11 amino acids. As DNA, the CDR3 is TGTGCCAGCAGCCGCTTGGGGGGAGCTTTCTTT. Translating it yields CASSRLGGAFF.

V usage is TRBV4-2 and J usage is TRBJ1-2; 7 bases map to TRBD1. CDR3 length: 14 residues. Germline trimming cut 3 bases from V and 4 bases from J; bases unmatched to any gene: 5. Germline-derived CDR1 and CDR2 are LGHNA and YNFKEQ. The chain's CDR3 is CASSQAGQSYGYTF. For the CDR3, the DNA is TGTGCCAGCAGCCAGGCGGGACAGAGCTATGGCTACACCTTC.